This T cell receptor (beta chain) is drawn from a study of cytomegalovirus exposure and HLA in healthy donors. This CDR3 is built from 15 residues. The germline CDR1 and CDR2 sequences are MNHEY and SMNVEV (reference sequence). Trimming took 5 bases from V and 4 from J, leaving 17 bases between them. 60 Vbeta and 13 Jbeta primers were used in PCR. Clones were read by immunoSEQ multiplex PCR, and TCRdb kept only the in-frame ones, dropping some. The sample has some 180,000 clones; 75% to 90% are singletons. The receptor was derived from a boy between 2 and 10 years old in good health and CMV-seronegative. The V and J genes are TRBV27 and TRBJ1-2, with D unclear. The sequenced material came from PBMCs. The CDR3 region is CASSPFGGMGYGYTF. The CDR3 DNA follows: TGTGCCAGCAGTCCCTTCGGAGGGATGGGCTATGGCTACACCTTC.